The clone carrying this T cell receptor (beta chain) was seen a few times. Its target is not known. TCRdb keeps only in-frame clones here, not all; method: immunoSEQ multiplex PCR. The sample has approximately 120,000 clones; 80% to 90% are singletons. Deletions cut 3 bases from V and 0 bases from J, with 8 bases between. The CDR3 extends over 14 amino acids. The germline CDR1 and CDR2 sequences are SGHNT and YENEEA. This specimen belongs to a study of T cell responses to AZD1222 COVID-19 vaccine. General study points: Reportedly, nearly half of unique spike TCRs recognized epitopes outside B.1.351/B.1.1.7 mutations. All repertoire sampling was performed exclusively after the peak T cell response. Donors in the cohort were predominantly white British and more often female, and clonal diversity was possibly underestimated.

The chain joins TRBV11-3 to TRBJ1-1; D gene uncertain. Source: peripheral blood, taken on day 0 of AZD1222 vaccination. The origin of this receptor is an adult in good health. The CDR3 spells CASSLTPLNTEAFF. CDR3 nucleotides: TGTGCCAGCAGCTTGACACCTTTGAACACTGAAGCTTTCTTT.